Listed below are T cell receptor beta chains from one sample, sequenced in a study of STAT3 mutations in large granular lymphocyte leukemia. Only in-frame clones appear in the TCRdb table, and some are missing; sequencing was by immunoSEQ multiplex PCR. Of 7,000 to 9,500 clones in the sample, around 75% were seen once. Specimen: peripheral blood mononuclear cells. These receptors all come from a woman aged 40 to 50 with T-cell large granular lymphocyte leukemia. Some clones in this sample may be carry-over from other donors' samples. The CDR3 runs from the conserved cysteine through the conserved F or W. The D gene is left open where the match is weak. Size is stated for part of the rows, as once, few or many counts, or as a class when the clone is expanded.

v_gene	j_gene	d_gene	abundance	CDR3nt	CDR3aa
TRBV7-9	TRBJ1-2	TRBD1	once	TGTGCCAGCAGCTTATCTATGGGACAGGGGTCCTATGGCTACACCTTC	CASSLSMGQGSYGYTF
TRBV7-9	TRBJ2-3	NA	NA	TGTGCCAGCAGCTTAGGGGACCTACAATTTGACACGCAGTATTTT	CASSLGDLQFDTQYF
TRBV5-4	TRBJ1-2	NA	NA	TGTGCCAGCAGCGCGGACAGTGATGGCTACACCTTC	CASSADSDGYTF
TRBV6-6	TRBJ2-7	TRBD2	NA	TGTGCCAGCAGCCTAGCGGGAGAGTCCTACGAGCAGTACTTC	CASSLAGESYEQYF
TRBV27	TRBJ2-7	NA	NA	TGTGCCAGCAGTTTACGGACTGACCTTTACGAGCAGTACTTC	CASSLRTDLYEQYF
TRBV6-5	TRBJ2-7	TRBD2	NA	TGTGCCAGCAGTCAAACGGGACTAGCGGGAGACGAGCAGTACTTC	CASSQTGLAGDEQYF
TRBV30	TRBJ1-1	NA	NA	TGTGCCTGGAGTCTACAGCTAAACACTGAAGCTTTCTTT	CAWSLQLNTEAFF
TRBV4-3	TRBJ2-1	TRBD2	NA	TGCGCCAGCAGCCAAGAGGCGACTAGCCGCTCCTACAATGAGCAGTTCTTC	CASSQEATSRSYNEQFF
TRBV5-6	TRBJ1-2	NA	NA	TGTGCCAGCAGCTCCCCTATCGAGGGAAGGGACTATGGCTACACCTTC	CASSSPIEGRDYGYTF
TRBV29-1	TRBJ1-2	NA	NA	TGCAGCGTTGCGGGGTTAAACTATGGCTACACCTTC	CSVAGLNYGYTF
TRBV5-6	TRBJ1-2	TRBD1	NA	TGTGCCAGCAACGGACAGGGTCGCTATGGCTACACCTTC	CASNGQGRYGYTF
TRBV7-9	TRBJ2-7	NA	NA	TGTGCCAGCAGCCCCCCGTTAGGCGGCCTCTACGAGCAGTACTTC	CASSPPLGGLYEQYF
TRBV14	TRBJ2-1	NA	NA	TGTGCCAGCAGCCCCCAAGCACACCTCATCCCCAATGAGCAGTTCTTC	CASSPQAHLIPNEQFF
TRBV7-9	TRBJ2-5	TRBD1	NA	TGTGCCAGCAGCCCGCGAGGGGGCGCGGAGACCCAGTACTTC	CASSPRGGAETQYF
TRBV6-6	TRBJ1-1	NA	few	TGTGCCAGCAGGGGGGGGTTTTCGGCTTCGGACACTGAAGCTTTCTTT	CASRGGFSASDTEAFF
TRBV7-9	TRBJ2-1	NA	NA	TGTGCCAGCAGCTCCCCGGAGGGGGGGTTCAATGAGCAGTTCTTC	CASSSPEGGFNEQFF
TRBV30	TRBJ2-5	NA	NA	TGTGCCTGGAGTGTAGTGGGGGAGACCCAGTACTTC	CAWSVVGETQYF
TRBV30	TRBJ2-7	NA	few	TGTGCCTGGAGTGGGGGGGGCCAAGGGGAGCAGTACTTC	CAWSGGGQGEQYF
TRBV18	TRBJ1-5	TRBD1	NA	TGTGCCAGCTCAAGGGACAGCGACAATCAGCCCCAGCATTTT	CASSRDSDNQPQHF
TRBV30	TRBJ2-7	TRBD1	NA	TGTGCCTGGATGACAGGGGGAGGATACGAGCAGTACTTC	CAWMTGGGYEQYF
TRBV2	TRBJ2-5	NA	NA	TGTGCCAGCAGTACCCGTAGGGGGGAGACCCAGTACTTC	CASSTRRGETQYF
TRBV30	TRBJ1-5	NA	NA	TGTGCCTGGAGTGTAATGGGGAGTCAGCCCCAGCATTTT	CAWSVMGSQPQHF
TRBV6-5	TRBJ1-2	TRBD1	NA	TGTGCCAGCAGTCAGGGACAGGGCTCCTATGGCTACACCTTC	CASSQGQGSYGYTF
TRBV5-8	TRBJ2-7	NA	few	TGTGCCAGCACCCCCAACCGGGGGCTCGAGCAGTACTTC	CASTPNRGLEQYF
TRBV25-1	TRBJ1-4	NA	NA	TGTGCCAGCAGTAAGACAGCAACTAATGAAAAACTGTTTTTT	CASSKTATNEKLFF
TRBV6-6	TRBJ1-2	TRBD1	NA	TGTGCCAGCAGTTCGGGACAGACCAGCTACACCTTC	CASSSGQTSYTF
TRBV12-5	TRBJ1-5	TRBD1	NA	TGTGCTAGTGGCCGTGGGACAGGCAATCAGCCCCAGCATTTT	CASGRGTGNQPQHF
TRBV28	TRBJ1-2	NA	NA	TGTGCCAGCAGTTTAGGGCAGGGTTTCTATGGCTACACCTTC	CASSLGQGFYGYTF
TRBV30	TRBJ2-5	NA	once	TGTGCCTGCCAAGCAGGTGTCGGAGAGACCCAGTACTTC	CACQAGVGETQYF
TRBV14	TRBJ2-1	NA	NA	TGTGCCAGCAGCCAATTGATAACATCTGGGGAGCAGTTCTTC	CASSQLITSGEQFF
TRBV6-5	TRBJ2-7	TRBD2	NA	TGTGCCAGCAGCACAGGACTAGCCCTATACTACGAGCAGTACTTC	CASSTGLALYYEQYF
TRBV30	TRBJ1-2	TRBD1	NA	TGTGCCTGGCAGGGGGCTTACCCCTATGGCTACACCTTC	CAWQGAYPYGYTF
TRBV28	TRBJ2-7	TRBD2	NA	TGTGCCAGCAGTTTATCTAGCGGGAGCTACGAGCAGTACTTC	CASSLSSGSYEQYF
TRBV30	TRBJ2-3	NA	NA	TGTGCCTGGAAAGGCCTCAACACAGATACGCAGTATTTT	CAWKGLNTDTQYF
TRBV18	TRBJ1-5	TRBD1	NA	TGTGCCAGCTCACCAGGGACAGCACAGCCCCAGCATTTT	CASSPGTAQPQHF
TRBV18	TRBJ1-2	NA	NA	TGTGCCAGCTCACCACCCGGAACCGGACGAGACCCCACAGGCTACACCTTC	CASSPPGTGRDPTGYTF
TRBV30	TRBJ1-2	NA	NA	TGTGCCTGGAGTGCGGGGCGCCTCTATGGCTACACCTTC	CAWSAGRLYGYTF
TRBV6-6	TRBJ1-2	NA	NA	TGTGCCAGCACCAGTAAGGTCGGTTCCCATGACTATGGCTACACCTTC	CASTSKVGSHDYGYTF
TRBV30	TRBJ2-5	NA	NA	TGTGCCTCCACAGGTTTGGAGGAGACCCAGTACTTC	CASTGLEETQYF